This TCR beta chain was found in a study of blood T cell repertoires in COVID-19. For the study at large: The cDNA or gDNA used as material had been derived from T cells, B-cell-depleted T cells, or PBMCs.

Sequenced by immunoSEQ multiplex PCR; TCRdb stores in-frame clones only, minus some. The table lists 110,000 or so clones, less than 75% of them singletons. The CDR3 is 15 residues long. From germline, CDR1 is SGHRS and CDR2 YFSETQ. V was trimmed by 4 bases and J by 0 bases, leaving 10 bases between them. The clonotype originates from a middle-aged woman with acute or convalescent COVID-19. The chain carries TRBV5-1 and TRBJ2-2; D is possibly TRBD1 (6 bases). Sample: peripheral blood. CDR3 amino acids: CASSPGTTNTGELFF. The CDR3 region has the DNA TGCGCCAGCAGCCCTGGGACAACGAACACCGGGGAGCTGTTTTTT. Filled out from reference TRBV5-1 and TRBJ2-2, the complete variable domain reads KAGVTQTPRYLIKTRGQQVTLSCSPISGHRSVSWYQQTPGQGLQFLFEYFSETQRNKGNFPGRFSGRQFSNSRSEMNVSTLELGDSALYLCASSPGTTNTGELFFGEGSRLTVL.